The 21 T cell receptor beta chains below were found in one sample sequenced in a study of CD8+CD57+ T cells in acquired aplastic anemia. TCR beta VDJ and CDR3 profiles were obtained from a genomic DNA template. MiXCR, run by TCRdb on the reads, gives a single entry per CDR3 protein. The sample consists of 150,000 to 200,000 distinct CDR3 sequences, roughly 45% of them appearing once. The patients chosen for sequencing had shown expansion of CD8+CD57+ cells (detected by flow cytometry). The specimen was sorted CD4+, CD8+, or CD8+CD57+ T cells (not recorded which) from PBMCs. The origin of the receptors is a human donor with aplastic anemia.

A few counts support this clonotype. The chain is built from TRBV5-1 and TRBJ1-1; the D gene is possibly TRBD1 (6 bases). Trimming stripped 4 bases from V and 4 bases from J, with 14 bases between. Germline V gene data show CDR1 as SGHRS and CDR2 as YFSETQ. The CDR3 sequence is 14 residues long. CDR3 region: CASSPPGGGTEAFF. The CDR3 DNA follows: TGCGCCAGCAGCCCCCCGGGAGGGGGCACTGAAGCTTTCTTT.

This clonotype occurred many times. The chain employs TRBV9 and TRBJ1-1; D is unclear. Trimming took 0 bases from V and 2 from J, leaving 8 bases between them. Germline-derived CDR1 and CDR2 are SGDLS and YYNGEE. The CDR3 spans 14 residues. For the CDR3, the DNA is TGTGCCAGCAGCGTAGCCCCCCTAAACACTGAAGCTTTCTTT. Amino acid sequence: CASSVAPLNTEAFF.

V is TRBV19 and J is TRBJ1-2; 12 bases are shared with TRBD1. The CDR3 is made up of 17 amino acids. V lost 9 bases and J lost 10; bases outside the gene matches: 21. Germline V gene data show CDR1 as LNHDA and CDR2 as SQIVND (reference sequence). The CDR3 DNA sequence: TGTGCCAGCAGTTTTACCTTACCCGGGACAGGGGGCAAGGACTACACCTTC. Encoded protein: CASSFTLPGTGGKDYTF.

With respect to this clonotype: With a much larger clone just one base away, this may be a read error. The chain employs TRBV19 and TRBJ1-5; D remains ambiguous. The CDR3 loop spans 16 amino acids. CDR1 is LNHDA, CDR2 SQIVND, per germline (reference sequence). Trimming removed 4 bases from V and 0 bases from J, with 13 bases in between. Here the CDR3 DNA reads TGTGCCAGTAGTACCATCCGACCCCTTAGCAATCAGCCCCAGCATTTT. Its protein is CASSTIRPLSNQPQHF.

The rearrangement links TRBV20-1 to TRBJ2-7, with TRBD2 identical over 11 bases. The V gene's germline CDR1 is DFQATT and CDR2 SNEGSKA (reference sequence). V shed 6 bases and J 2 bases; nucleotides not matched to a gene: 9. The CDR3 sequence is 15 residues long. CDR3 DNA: TGCAGTGCCGCCGATACTAGCGGGGGAACCTACGAGCAGTACTTC. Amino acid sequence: CSAADTSGGTYEQYF.

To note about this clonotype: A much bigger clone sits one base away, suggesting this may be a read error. The CDR3 protein is CASSPVGFYSEQFF. DNA for the CDR3: TGCGCCAGCAGCCCAGTCGGGTTTTACAGTGAGCAGTTCTTC. The chain carries TRBV4-1 and TRBJ2-1; D is uncertain. The germline gives CDR1 MGHRA, CDR2 YSYEKL. The CDR3 is 14 residues long.

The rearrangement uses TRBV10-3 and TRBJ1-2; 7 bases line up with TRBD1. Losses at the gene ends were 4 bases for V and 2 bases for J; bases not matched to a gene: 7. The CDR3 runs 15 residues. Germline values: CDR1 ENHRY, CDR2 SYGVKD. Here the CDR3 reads CAISGSGQINYGYTF. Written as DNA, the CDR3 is TGTGCCATCAGTGGATCGGGACAGATCAACTATGGCTACACCTTC.

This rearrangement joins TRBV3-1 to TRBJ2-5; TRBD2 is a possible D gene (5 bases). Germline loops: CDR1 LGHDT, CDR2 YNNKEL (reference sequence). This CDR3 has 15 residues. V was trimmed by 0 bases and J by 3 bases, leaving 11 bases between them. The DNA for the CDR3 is TGTGCCAGCAGCCAAGATCTGGCCGGGAAAGAGACCCAGTACTTC. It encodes CASSQDLAGKETQYF.

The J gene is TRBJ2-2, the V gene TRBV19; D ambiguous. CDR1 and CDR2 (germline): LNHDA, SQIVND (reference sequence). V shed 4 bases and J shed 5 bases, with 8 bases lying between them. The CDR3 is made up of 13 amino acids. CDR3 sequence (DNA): TGTGCCAGTAGTAGTGTGGCGACCGGGGAGCTGTTTTTT. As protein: CASSSVATGELFF.

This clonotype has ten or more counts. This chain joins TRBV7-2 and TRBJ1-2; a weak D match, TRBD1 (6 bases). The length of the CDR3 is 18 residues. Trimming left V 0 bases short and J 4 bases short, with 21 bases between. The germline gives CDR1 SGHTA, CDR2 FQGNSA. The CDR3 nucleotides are TGTGCCAGCAGCTTAGCCCCGGGGGGCGGTCAGACTTTCTATGGCTACACCTTC. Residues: CASSLAPGGGQTFYGYTF.

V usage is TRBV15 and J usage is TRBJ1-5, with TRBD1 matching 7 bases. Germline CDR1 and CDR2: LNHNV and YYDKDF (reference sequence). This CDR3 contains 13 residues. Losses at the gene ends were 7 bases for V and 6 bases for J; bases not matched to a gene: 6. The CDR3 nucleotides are TGTGCCACCAACACAGGGGCATTTCAGCCCCAGCATTTT. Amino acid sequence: CATNTGAFQPQHF.

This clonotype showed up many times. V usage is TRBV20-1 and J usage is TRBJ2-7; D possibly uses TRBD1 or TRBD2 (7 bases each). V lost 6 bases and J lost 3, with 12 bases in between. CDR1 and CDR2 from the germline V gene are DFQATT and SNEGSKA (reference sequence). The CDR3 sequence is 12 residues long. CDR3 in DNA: TGCAGTGCGGGGGGGGACAGCTACGAGCAGTACTTC. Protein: CSAGGDSYEQYF.

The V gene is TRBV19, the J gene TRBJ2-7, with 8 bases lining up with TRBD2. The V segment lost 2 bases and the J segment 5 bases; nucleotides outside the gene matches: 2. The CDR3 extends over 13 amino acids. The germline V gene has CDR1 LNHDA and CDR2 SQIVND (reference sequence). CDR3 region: CASSISGSHEQYV. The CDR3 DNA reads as TGTGCCAGTAGTATAAGCGGGAGCCACGAGCAGTACGTC.

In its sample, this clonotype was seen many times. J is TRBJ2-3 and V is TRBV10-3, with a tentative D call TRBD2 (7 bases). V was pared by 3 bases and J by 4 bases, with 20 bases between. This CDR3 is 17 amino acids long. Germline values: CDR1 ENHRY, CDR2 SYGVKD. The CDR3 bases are TGTGCCATCAGTGATATAGGGCGGGGGCCGAGGGCAGATACGCAGTATTTT. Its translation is CAISDIGRGPRADTQYF.

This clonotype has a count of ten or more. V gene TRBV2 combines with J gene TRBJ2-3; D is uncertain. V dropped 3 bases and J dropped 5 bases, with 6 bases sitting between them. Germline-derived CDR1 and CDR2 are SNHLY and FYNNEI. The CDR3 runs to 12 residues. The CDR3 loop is CASSDFIDTQYF. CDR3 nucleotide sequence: TGTGCCAGCAGTGATTTTATAGATACGCAGTATTTT.

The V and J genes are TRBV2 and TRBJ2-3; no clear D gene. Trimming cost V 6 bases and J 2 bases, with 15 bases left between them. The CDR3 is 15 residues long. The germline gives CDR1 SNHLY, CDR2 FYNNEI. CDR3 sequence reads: CASSALAGTTDTQYF. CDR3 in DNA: TGTGCCAGCAGCGCCCTCGCTGGTACCACAGATACGCAGTATTTT. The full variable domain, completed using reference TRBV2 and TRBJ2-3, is EPEVTQTPSHQVTQMGQEVILRCVPISNHLYFYWYRQILGQKVEFLVSFYNNEISEKSEIFDDQFSVERPDGSNFTLKIRSTKLEDSAMYFCASSALAGTTDTQYFGPGTRLTVL.

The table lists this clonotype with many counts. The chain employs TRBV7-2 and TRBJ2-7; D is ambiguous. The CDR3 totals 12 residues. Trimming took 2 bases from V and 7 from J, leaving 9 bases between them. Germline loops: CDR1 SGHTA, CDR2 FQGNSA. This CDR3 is CASSLRPKEQYF. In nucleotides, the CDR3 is TGTGCCAGCAGCTTAAGGCCTAAGGAGCAGTACTTC.

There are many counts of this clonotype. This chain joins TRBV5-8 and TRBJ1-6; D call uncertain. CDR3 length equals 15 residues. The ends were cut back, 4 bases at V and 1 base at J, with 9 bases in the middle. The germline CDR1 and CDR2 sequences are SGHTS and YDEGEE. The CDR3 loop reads CASSPGQSYNSPLHF. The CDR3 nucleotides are TGTGCCAGCAGCCCTGGTCAGTCCTATAATTCACCCCTCCACTTT.

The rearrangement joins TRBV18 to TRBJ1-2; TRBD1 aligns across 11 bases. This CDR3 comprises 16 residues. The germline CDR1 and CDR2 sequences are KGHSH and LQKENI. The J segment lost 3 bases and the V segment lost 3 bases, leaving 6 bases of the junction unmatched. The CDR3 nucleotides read TGTGCCAGCTCACCCATTGGGGGACAGGGGGACTATGGCTACACCTTC. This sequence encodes CASSPIGGQGDYGYTF.

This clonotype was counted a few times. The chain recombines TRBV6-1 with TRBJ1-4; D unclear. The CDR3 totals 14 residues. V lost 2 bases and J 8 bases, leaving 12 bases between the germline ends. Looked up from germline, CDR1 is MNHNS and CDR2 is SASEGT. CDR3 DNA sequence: TGTGCCAGCAGTGAAAAGCCCAGAAAAGAAAAACTGTTTTTT. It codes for CASSEKPRKEKLFF.

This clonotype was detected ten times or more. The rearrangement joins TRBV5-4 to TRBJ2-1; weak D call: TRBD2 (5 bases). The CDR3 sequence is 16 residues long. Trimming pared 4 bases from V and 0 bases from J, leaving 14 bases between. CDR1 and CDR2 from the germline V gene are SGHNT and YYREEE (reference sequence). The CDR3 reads CASSREGPSSYNEQFF. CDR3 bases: TGTGCCAGCAGCAGAGAGGGTCCTAGCTCCTACAATGAGCAGTTCTTC.